Below are 21 T cell receptor beta chains sequenced from a single sample in a study of cytomegalovirus exposure and HLA in healthy donors. The assay was immunoSEQ multiplex PCR, and TCRdb's table has in-frame clones only and misses some. The sample comprises some 130,000 clones, approximately 82% of which are singletons, and 25% to 30% rests with the top ten. Sequencing was performed on PBMCs. These TCRs come from a man younger than 45 in good health and CMV-seropositive.

V is TRBV5-4 and J is TRBJ1-2; 7 nucleotides agree with TRBD1. Germline-derived CDR1 and CDR2 are SGHNT and YYREEE (reference sequence). This CDR3 spans 15 amino acids. V lost 4 bases, J lost 4 bases, and 10 bases stayed unmatched. The CDR3 sequence is CASSPDRAHVYGYTF. Written as DNA, the CDR3 is TGTGCCAGCAGCCCAGACAGGGCCCATGTCTATGGCTACACCTTC.

The V gene is TRBV2, the J gene TRBJ1-1; D remains unclear. CDR3 size: 10 residues. In germline, CDR1 is SNHLY, CDR2 FYNNEI. V dropped 8 bases and J dropped 6 bases, with 7 bases sitting between them. The CDR3 nucleotides are TGTGCCAGCGCTCGGGCTGAAGCTTTCTTT. The encoded protein is CASARAEAFF. The full variable domain, completed using reference TRBV2 and TRBJ1-1, is EPEVTQTPSHQVTQMGQEVILRCVPISNHLYFYWYRQILGQKVEFLVSFYNNEISEKSEIFDDQFSVERPDGSNFTLKIRSTKLEDSAMYFCASARAEAFFGQGTRLTVV.

This clone showed up just a few times. The J gene is TRBJ1-2, the V gene TRBV6-1, with a weak D call TRBD1 (5 bases). This CDR3 is built from 16 residues. The germline V gene encodes CDR1 MNHNS and CDR2 SASEGT. The ends were cut back, 0 bases at V and 0 bases at J, with 11 bases in the middle. The CDR3 loop reads CASSEAYDRTNYGYTF. The CDR3 bases are TGTGCCAGCAGTGAAGCGTACGACAGAACTAACTATGGCTACACCTTC.

The chain couples TRBV4-2 to TRBJ1-5; D is undetermined. Germline CDR1 and CDR2: LGHNA and YNFKEQ. This CDR3 spans 15 amino acids. Deletions cut 4 bases from V and 0 bases from J, with 10 bases between. The CDR3 nucleotides read TGTGCCAGCAGCCCCCTCACAAATAGCAATCAGCCCCAGCATTTT. This sequence encodes CASSPLTNSNQPQHF.

The table lists this clone with a count of one. The rearrangement joins TRBV5-6 to TRBJ1-6; possible D gene TRBD1, 5 bases. The CDR3 totals 15 residues. Trimming removed 1 base at V and 7 bases at J, with 12 bases between. CDR1 and CDR2 from the germline V gene are SGHDT and YYEEEE. CDR3 loop: CASSLFQTENSPLHF. The CDR3 DNA is TGTGCCAGCAGCTTGTTTCAGACAGAGAATTCACCCCTCCACTTT.

The chain joins TRBV6-4 to TRBJ2-1, with 12 nucleotides matching TRBD2. CDR1 and CDR2 (germline): MRHNA, SNTAGT. CDR3 length equals 19 residues. The J segment lost 3 bases and the V segment lost 6 bases, leaving 15 bases of the junction unmatched. CDR3 region: CASSAGRASGGANYNEQFF. The CDR3 DNA reads TGTGCCAGCAGCGCTGGGCGGGCTAGCGGGGGGGCTAACTACAATGAGCAGTTCTTC.

This chain links TRBV5-1 with TRBJ2-1; D ambiguous. CDR1 is SGHRS, CDR2 YFSETQ, per germline. This CDR3 is 15 amino acids long. V was cut by 4 bases and J by 7 bases, with 18 bases left in between. Written as DNA, the CDR3 is TGCGCCAGCAGCAGAGAGTCACCAATTATTAATGAGCAGTTCTTC. Its protein product is CASSRESPIINEQFF.

V and J are TRBV19 and TRBJ1-1; D is uncertain. The V gene's germline CDR1 is LNHDA and CDR2 SQIVND (reference sequence). This CDR3 has 15 amino acids. Trimming pared 5 bases from V and 3 bases from J, leaving 16 bases between. The CDR3 DNA reads TGTGCCAGTAGTCGGGTGGGGAGGAGGGACACTGAAGCTTTCTTT. Translation gives CASSRVGRRDTEAFF.

Regarding this clone: Its ends do not fully match the called genes, so a read error is possible. The rearrangement links TRBV9 to TRBJ1-1, with D tentatively TRBD1 (5 bases). Germline V gene lookup returns CDR1 SGDLS and CDR2 YYNGEE. The CDR3 spans 11 residues. CDR3 loop: CASNTWGSTEF. CDR3 DNA: TGTGCCAGCAACACCTGGGGCAGCACTGAGTTT.

A single count supports this clone. Here the CDR3 reads CASNGQTSYNEQFF. As DNA, the CDR3 is TGTGCCAGTAACGGACAGACCTCCTACAATGAGCAGTTCTTC. V usage is TRBV19 and J usage is TRBJ2-1, with TRBD1 as a possible D gene (6 bases). The germline CDR1 and CDR2 sequences are LNHDA and SQIVND (reference sequence). Between the trimmed V and J ends, which lost 7 bases and 0 bases, there was a span of 10 bases. The CDR3 totals 14 residues.

V gene TRBV5-1 combines with J gene TRBJ2-1; 7 nucleotides match TRBD2. V lost 0 bases to trimming and J lost 4 bases; unmatched junction nucleotides: 4. The germline V gene has CDR1 SGHRS and CDR2 YFSETQ. The CDR3 covers 15 residues. CDR3 sequence (DNA): TGCGCCAGCAGCTTGGGAGGGAGGGGATACAATGAGCAGTTCTTC. Its translation: CASSLGGRGYNEQFF.

J is TRBJ1-1 and V is TRBV25-1; D uncertain. V dropped 1 base and J dropped 0 bases, with 9 bases sitting between them. In germline, CDR1 is MGHDK, CDR2 SYGVNS. This CDR3 has 15 residues. DNA for the CDR3: TGTGCCAGCAGTGAATGGGGAGCTTTGAACACTGAAGCTTTCTTT. As protein: CASSEWGALNTEAFF. The whole variable domain, filled in from reference TRBV25-1 and TRBJ1-1, reads EADIYQTPRYLVIGTGKKITLECSQTMGHDKMYWYQQDPGMELHLIHYSYGVNSTEKGDLSSESTVSRIRTEHFPLTLESARPSHTSQYLCASSEWGALNTEAFFGQGTRLTVV.

This clone was counted only a few times. The chain employs TRBV2 and TRBJ1-6, with 9 bases fitting TRBD1. V gave up 7 bases and J gave up 11 bases; unmatched junction bases: 6. The germline CDR1 and CDR2 sequences are SNHLY and FYNNEI. The CDR3 totals 13 residues. The CDR3 reads CASIGTGNPPLHF. In DNA form, the CDR3 reads TGTGCCAGCATCGGGACAGGGAATCCACCCCTCCACTTT. Drawing the rest from reference TRBV2 and TRBJ1-6, the complete variable domain is EPEVTQTPSHQVTQMGQEVILRCVPISNHLYFYWYRQILGQKVEFLVSFYNNEISEKSEIFDDQFSVERPDGSNFTLKIRSTKLEDSAMYFCASIGTGNPPLHFGNGTRLTVT.

V usage is TRBV19 and J usage is TRBJ2-7; 11 bases match TRBD2. The trim removed 6 bases at V and 3 bases at J, leaving 7 bases unmatched. In germline, CDR1 is LNHDA, CDR2 SQIVND (reference sequence). This CDR3 has 15 amino acids. CDR3 in DNA: TGTGCCAGTAGCGCCGTAGCGGGGGGGGACTACGAGCAGTACTTC. Protein: CASSAVAGGDYEQYF.

This clone has only one observation. The rearrangement joins TRBV2 to TRBJ2-7; 9 nucleotides line up with TRBD2. Looked up from germline, CDR1 is SNHLY and CDR2 is FYNNEI. CDR3 length: 13 amino acids. The ends lost 7 bases at V and 6 bases at J; junction bases unmatched: 7. CDR3 nucleotide sequence: TGTGCCAGCACGTCGGGACTAGCCGGCGAGCAGTACTTC. Translating it yields CASTSGLAGEQYF.

This chain links TRBV6-1 with TRBJ2-7; a weak D match, TRBD1 (6 bases). Germline assignment: CDR1 MNHNS and CDR2 SASEGT. The CDR3 spans 14 residues. CDR3 residues: CASSEFGTTGPPVV. The CDR3 coding sequence is TGTGCCAGCAGTGAATTCGGGACAACGGGGCCACCAGTTGTC.

The chain uses TRBV19 and TRBJ2-7; D may be TRBD1 (5 bases). Germline assignment: CDR1 LNHDA and CDR2 SQIVND (reference sequence). The CDR3 has 13 amino acids. V lost 2 bases and J 3 bases, leaving 8 bases between the germline ends. Here the CDR3 reads CASSIQGRYEQYF. For the CDR3, the DNA is TGTGCCAGTAGTATACAGGGCCGCTACGAGCAGTACTTC.

This rearrangement joins TRBV14 to TRBJ2-2; no clear D gene. This CDR3 contains 13 residues. Germline V CDR1 and CDR2: SGHDN, FVKESK. V lost 4 bases and J 5 bases, leaving 8 bases between the germline ends. The DNA of the CDR3 is TGTGCCAGCAGCCTACAATATACCGGGGAGCTGTTTTTT. It codes for CASSLQYTGELFF.

The chain employs TRBV5-1 and TRBJ2-3, with D perhaps TRBD1 (6 bases). V was shortened by 3 bases and J by 2 bases, with 16 bases between the two germline ends. This CDR3 comprises 16 residues. Germline CDR1 reads SGHRS; CDR2 reads YFSETQ. CDR3 sequence: CASSSGVGANTDTQYF. CDR3 DNA: TGCGCCAGCAGCTCCGGAGTGGGGGCCAACACAGATACGCAGTATTTT.

The gene calls are TRBV5-1 and TRBJ2-5, with TRBD1 matching over 7 bases. V trimming: 3 bases; J trimming: 5 bases; junction bases outside the gene matches: 16. CDR3 length: 17 residues. Germline V gene data show CDR1 as SGHRS and CDR2 as YFSETQ. Written as DNA, the CDR3 is TGCGCCAGCAGCTGGAACCCGGGCCTCTCGACAGGGGAGACCCAGTACTTC. Its translation is CASSWNPGLSTGETQYF. Full variable domain (missing parts from reference TRBV5-1 and TRBJ2-5): KAGVTQTPRYLIKTRGQQVTLSCSPISGHRSVSWYQQTPGQGLQFLFEYFSETQRNKGNFPGRFSGRQFSNSRSEMNVSTLELGDSALYLCASSWNPGLSTGETQYFGPGTRLLVL.

The gene calls are TRBV19 and TRBJ1-1; the D gene is possibly TRBD1 (5 bases). This CDR3 has 15 residues. Trimming removed 5 bases at V and 4 bases at J, with 17 bases between. Germline V CDR1 and CDR2: LNHDA, SQIVND (reference sequence). CDR3 DNA sequence: TGTGCCAGTAGTGTCCAGGGTGCCATGACCACTGAAGCTTTCTTT. Translated: CASSVQGAMTTEAFF.